Here is one T cell receptor beta chain with its context. Its specificity is not known. The sample comes from a study of T cells in Graves' hyperthyroidism and ophthalmopathy. Study-wide points: Using 13 V-J features, a model discriminated ophthalmopathy from stable hyperthyroidism. The model's output predicted ophthalmopathy at a median of roughly 6.9 months prior to onset.

The CDR3 regions of TCR beta were amplified from RNA transcripts. Using the HTBI primer set, a first-round RT-PCR was run on the TCR CDR3. TCRdb fed the multiplex PCR reads into MiXCR, producing one record per CDR3 protein. This sample has hundreds of thousands of distinct CDR3 sequences, with roughly 13% found just once. Looked up from germline, CDR1 is MDHEN and CDR2 is SYDVKM. There are 12 residues in the CDR3. Trimming removed 5 bases at V and 3 bases at J, with 6 bases between. The sequence came from a woman between 18 and 30 years old with Graves' hyperthyroidism. The chain couples TRBV28 to TRBJ2-3, with D unclear. The material sequenced was blood. The CDR3 nucleotides are TGTGCCAGCAGTATAGTAACAGATACGCAGTATTTT. Encoded protein: CASSIVTDTQYF.